Below, 5 T cell receptor beta chains from the same sample are listed, as sequenced in a study of blood T cells in healthy people across ages. A second PCR, run for roughly 7 to 12 cycles, used a sample-barcoded 5' primer plus a J-beta primer mix. Each CDR3 protein gets one entry after TCRdb re-called the 5' RACE reads with MiXCR. The data contain about 1.6 million distinct CDR3 sequences, around 36% of them singletons. The sequenced material came from blood. The receptors stem from a woman between 25 and 40 years old in good health.

Remarks on this clonotype: This may come from a read error, since a much larger clone is one base off. The chain links TRBV24-1 to TRBJ2-3; possibly TRBD1 for D (6 bases). Germline loops: CDR1 KGHDR, CDR2 SFDVKD. This CDR3 is built from 15 residues. Trimming removed 6 bases from V and 2 bases from J, with 14 bases in between. The CDR3 is CATSKAGATTDTQYF. For the CDR3, the DNA is TGTGCCACCAGTAAAGCAGGGGCGACCACAGATACGCAGTATTTT.

This chain uses TRBV18 with TRBJ2-7; 7 nucleotides match TRBD2. Germline CDR1 reads KGHSH; CDR2 reads LQKENI. This CDR3 is 17 amino acids long. J gave up 5 bases and V 2 bases, and 15 bases lay outside the gene matches. The CDR3: CASSPSFSGTKIHEQYF. The CDR3 coding sequence is TGTGCCAGCTCACCATCTTTTTCCGGGACTAAGATCCACGAGCAGTACTTC. Full variable domain (rest looked up from reference TRBV18 and TRBJ2-7): NAGVMQNPRHLVRRRGQEARLRCSPMKGHSHVYWYRQLPEEGLKFMVYLQKENIIDESGMPKERFSAEFPKEGPSILRIQQVVRGDSAAYFCASSPSFSGTKIHEQYFGPGTRLTVT.

The chain couples TRBV2 to TRBJ2-3; D is undetermined. CDR1 and CDR2 from the germline V gene are SNHLY and FYNNEI. V shed 7 bases and J shed 4 bases, with 12 bases lying between them. CDR3 length equals 13 residues. CDR3 loop: CASTSHPPDTQYF. CDR3 DNA: TGTGCCAGCACTTCCCACCCCCCAGATACGCAGTATTTT. The entire variable domain, with the rest obtained from reference TRBV2 and TRBJ2-3, is as follows: EPEVTQTPSHQVTQMGQEVILRCVPISNHLYFYWYRQILGQKVEFLVSFYNNEISEKSEIFDDQFSVERPDGSNFTLKIRSTKLEDSAMYFCASTSHPPDTQYFGPGTRLTVL.

The gene calls are TRBV28 and TRBJ2-3; D is perhaps TRBD1 or TRBD2 (5 bases each). Trimming stripped 7 bases from V and 0 bases from J, with 23 bases between. In germline, CDR1 is MDHEN, CDR2 SYDVKM. This CDR3 comprises 18 residues. The CDR3 DNA follows: TGTGCCAGCAACGAATTCCTGGGAGCGGACACTAGCACAGATACGCAGTATTTT. It encodes CASNEFLGADTSTDTQYF.

This chain joins TRBV7-2 and TRBJ1-2, with D possibly being TRBD1 (5 bases). CDR3 length: 14 residues. The V end lost 2 bases, the J end lost 6 bases, and 13 bases lay between the germline ends. Germline CDR1 SGHTA, CDR2 FQGNSA. CDR3 region: CASSLLRQGHGYTF. CDR3 DNA sequence: TGTGCCAGCAGCTTATTGCGGCAGGGTCATGGCTACACCTTC.